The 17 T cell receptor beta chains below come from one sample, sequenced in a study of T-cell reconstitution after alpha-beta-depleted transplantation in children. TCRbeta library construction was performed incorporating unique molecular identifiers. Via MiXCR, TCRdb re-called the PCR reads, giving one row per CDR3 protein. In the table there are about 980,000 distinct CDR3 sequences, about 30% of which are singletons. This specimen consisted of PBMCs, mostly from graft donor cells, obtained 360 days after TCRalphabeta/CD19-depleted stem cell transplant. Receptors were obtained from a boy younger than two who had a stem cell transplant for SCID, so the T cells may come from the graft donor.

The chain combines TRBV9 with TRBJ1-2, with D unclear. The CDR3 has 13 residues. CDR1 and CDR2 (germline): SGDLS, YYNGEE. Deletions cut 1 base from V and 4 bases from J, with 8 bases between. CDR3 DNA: TGTGCCAGCAGCGTAAGTGGTACCTATGGCTACACCTTC. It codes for CASSVSGTYGYTF.

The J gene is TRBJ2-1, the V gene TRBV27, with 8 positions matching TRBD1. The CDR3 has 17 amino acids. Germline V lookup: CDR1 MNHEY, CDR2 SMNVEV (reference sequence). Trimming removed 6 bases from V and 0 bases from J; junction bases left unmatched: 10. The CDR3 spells CASRFDRGYSSYNEQFF. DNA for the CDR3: TGTGCCAGCAGATTCGACAGGGGTTACAGCTCCTACAATGAGCAGTTCTTC.

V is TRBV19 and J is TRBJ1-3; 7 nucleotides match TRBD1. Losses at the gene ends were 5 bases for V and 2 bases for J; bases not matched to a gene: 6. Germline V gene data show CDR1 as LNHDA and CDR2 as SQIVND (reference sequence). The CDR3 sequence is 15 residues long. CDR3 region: CASSRTGDAGNTIYF. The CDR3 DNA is TGTGCCAGTAGTCGAACAGGGGACGCTGGAAACACCATATATTTT. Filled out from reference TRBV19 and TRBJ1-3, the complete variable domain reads DGGITQSPKYLFRKEGQNVTLSCEQNLNHDAMYWYRQDPGQGLRLIYYSQIVNDFQKGDIAEGYSVSREKKESFPLTVTSAQKNPTAFYLCASSRTGDAGNTIYFGEGSWLTVV.

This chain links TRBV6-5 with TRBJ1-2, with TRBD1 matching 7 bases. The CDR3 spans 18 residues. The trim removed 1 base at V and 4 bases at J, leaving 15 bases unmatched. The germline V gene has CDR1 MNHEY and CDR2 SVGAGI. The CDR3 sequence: CASSYFQGGAIEGYGYTF. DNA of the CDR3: TGTGCCAGCAGTTACTTTCAGGGGGGGGCGATTGAAGGCTATGGCTACACCTTC.

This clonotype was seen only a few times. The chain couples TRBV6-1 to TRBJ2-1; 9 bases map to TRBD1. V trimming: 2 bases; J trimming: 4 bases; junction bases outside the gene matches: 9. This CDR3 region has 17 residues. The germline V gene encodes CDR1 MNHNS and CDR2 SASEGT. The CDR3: CASSEHPGQGYYNEQFF. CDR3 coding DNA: TGTGCCAGCAGTGAACACCCTGGACAGGGGTATTACAATGAGCAGTTCTTC.

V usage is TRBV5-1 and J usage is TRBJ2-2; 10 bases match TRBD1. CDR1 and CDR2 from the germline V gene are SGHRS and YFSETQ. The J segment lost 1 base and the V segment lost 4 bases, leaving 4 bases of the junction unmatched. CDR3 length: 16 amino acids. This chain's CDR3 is CASSQTGGVNTGELFF. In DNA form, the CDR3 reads TGCGCCAGCAGCCAGACAGGGGGCGTGAACACCGGGGAGCTGTTTTTT.

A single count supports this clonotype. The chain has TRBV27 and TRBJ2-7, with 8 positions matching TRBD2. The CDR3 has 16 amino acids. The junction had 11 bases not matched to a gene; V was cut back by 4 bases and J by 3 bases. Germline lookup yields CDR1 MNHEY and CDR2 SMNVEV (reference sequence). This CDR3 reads CASSSAGGGGIYEQYF. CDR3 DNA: TGTGCCAGCAGTTCCGCTGGGGGCGGGGGGATCTACGAGCAGTACTTC.

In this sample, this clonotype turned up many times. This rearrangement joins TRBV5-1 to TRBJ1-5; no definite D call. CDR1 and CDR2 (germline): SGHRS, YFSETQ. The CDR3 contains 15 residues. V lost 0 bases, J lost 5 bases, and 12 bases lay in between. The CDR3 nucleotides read TGCGCCAGCAGCTTGGCCTGGGGAGCGGATCAGCCCCAGCATTTT. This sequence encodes CASSLAWGADQPQHF.

The CDR3 DNA sequence: TGTGCCAGCAGCTCCGTAGGGAACACCGGGGAGCTGTTTTTT. Protein product: CASSSVGNTGELFF. The rearrangement joins TRBV7-2 to TRBJ2-2; D is unclear. V shed 4 bases and J shed 1 base, with 7 bases lying between them. CDR1 and CDR2 from the germline V gene are SGHTA and FQGNSA. This CDR3 has 14 residues. Together with reference TRBV7-2 and TRBJ2-2, the CDR3 gives the full variable domain: GAGVSQSPSNKVTEKGKDVELRCDPISGHTALYWYRQSLGQGLEFLIYFQGNSAPDKSGLPSDRFSAERTGGSVSTLTIQRTQQEDSAVYLCASSSVGNTGELFFGEGSRLTVL.

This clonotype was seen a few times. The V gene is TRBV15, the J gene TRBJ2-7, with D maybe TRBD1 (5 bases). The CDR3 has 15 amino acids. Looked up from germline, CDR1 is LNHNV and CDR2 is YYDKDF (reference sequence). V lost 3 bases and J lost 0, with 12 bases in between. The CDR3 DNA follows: TGTGCCACCAGCAGGCACTTGGACACCTCCTACGAGCAGTACTTC. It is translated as CATSRHLDTSYEQYF. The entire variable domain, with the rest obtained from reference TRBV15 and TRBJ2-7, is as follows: DAMVIQNPRYQVTQFGKPVTLSCSQTLNHNVMYWYQQKSSQAPKLLFHYYDKDFNNEADTPDNFQSRRPNTSFCFLDIRSPGLGDTAMYLCATSRHLDTSYEQYFGPGTRLTVT.

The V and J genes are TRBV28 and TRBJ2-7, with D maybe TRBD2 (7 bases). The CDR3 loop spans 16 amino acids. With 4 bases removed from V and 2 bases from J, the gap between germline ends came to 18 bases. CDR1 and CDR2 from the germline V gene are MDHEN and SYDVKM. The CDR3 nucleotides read TGTGCCAGCAGTTCCCCTAGTCGGCGGGGGCCCTACGAGCAGTACTTC. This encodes CASSSPSRRGPYEQYF.

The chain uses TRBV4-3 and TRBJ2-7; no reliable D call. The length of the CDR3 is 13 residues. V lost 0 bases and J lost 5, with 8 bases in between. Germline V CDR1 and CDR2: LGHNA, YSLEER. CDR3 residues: CASSQDLSHEQYF. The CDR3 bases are TGCGCCAGCAGCCAAGATCTTTCGCACGAGCAGTACTTC.

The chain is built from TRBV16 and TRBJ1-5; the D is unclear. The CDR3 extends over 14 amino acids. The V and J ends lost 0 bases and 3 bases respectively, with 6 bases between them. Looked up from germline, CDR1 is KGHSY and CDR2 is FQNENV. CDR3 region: CASSQSADNQPQHF. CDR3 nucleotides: TGTGCCAGCAGCCAATCGGCAGACAATCAGCCCCAGCATTTT.

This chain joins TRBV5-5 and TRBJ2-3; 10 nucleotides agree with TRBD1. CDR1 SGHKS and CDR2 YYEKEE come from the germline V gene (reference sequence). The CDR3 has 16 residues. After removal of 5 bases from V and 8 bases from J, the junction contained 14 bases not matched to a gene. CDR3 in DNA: TGTGCCAGCAGATCCCCGGGACAGGGGAAAGGAGGTACGCAGTATTTT. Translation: CASRSPGQGKGGTQYF. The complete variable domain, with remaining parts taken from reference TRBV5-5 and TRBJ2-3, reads DAGVTQSPTHLIKTRGQQVTLRCSPISGHKSVSWYQQVLGQGPQFIFQYYEKEERGRGNFPDRFSARQFPNYSSELNVNALLLGDSALYLCASRSPGQGKGGTQYFGPGTRLTVL.

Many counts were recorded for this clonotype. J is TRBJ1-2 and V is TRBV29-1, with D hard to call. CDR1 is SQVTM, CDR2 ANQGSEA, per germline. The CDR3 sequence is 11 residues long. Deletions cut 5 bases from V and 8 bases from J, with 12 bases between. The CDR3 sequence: CSVRWVRGYTF. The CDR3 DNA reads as TGCAGCGTTCGGTGGGTAAGAGGCTACACCTTC.

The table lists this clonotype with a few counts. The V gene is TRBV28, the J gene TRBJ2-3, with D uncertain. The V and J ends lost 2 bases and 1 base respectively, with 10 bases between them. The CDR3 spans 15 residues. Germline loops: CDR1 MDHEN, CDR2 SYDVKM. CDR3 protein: CASSLQTFRTDTQYF. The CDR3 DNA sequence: TGTGCCAGCAGTTTACAGACCTTTCGCACAGATACGCAGTATTTT.

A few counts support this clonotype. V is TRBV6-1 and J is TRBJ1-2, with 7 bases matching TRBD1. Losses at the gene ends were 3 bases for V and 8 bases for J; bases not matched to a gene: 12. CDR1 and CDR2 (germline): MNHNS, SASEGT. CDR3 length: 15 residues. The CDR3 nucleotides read TGTGCCAGCAGTGAGATTGGACAGGCCCGAAGAGGCTACACCTTC. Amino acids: CASSEIGQARRGYTF.